The 11 T cell receptor beta chains below all came from one sample that was sequenced in a study of T cell changes during pregnancy in multiple sclerosis. Some clones are missing from TCRdb's copy, which holds only in-frame ones; the method was immunoSEQ multiplex PCR. The profile covers tens of thousands of clones, with 85% to 95% appearing a single time and around 0.21% taken by the ten largest. The sample consisted of CD4+ T cells from peripheral blood mononuclear cells, taken before pregnancy. The receptors stem from a female donor with multiple sclerosis, enrolled in a pregnancy study.

The chain joins TRBV6-6 to TRBJ2-3; TRBD2 matches 10 bases. Trimming removed 2 bases from V and 6 bases from J; junction bases left unmatched: 5. The CDR3 runs 15 residues. CDR1 is MNHNY, CDR2 SVGAGI, per germline (reference sequence). For the CDR3, the DNA is TGTGCCAGCAGTTACGAAAGCGGGGGGGCGGATACGCAGTATTTT. This gives the protein CASSYESGGADTQYF.

The chain is built from TRBV19 and TRBJ2-2; TRBD1 might be the D (6 bases). The V gene's germline CDR1 is LNHDA and CDR2 SQIVND (reference sequence). V lost 10 bases and J 4 bases, leaving 19 bases between the germline ends. The CDR3 loop spans 15 amino acids. The CDR3 DNA sequence: TGTGCCACCAGATGGGGGCAGGGTCGCACCGGGGAGCTGTTTTTT. Amino acids: CATRWGQGRTGELFF.

In this sample, this clone turned up once. The V gene is TRBV19, the J gene TRBJ2-1; TRBD2 matches at 9 bases. This CDR3 contains 15 residues. With V trimmed by 3 bases and J by 5 bases, 5 bases remained unmatched. Per the germline V gene, CDR1 is LNHDA and CDR2 is SQIVND (reference sequence). The CDR3 region has the DNA TGTGCCAGTAGTATTTCTAGCGGGATCCACAATGAGCAGTTCTTC. Amino acids: CASSISSGIHNEQFF.

This chain joins TRBV30 and TRBJ1-6; a possible D gene is TRBD1 (6 bases). Germline CDR1 is GTSNPN and CDR2 is SVGIG (reference sequence). V shed 0 bases and J shed 6 bases, with 12 bases lying between them. This CDR3 is 15 amino acids long. This CDR3 is CAWSVAGAANSPLHF. The CDR3 DNA follows: TGTGCCTGGAGTGTCGCGGGGGCAGCTAATTCACCCCTCCACTTT.

V gene TRBV18 combines with J gene TRBJ2-7, with D tentatively TRBD1 (5 bases). The V gene lost 0 bases and the J gene lost 0 bases, with 12 bases spanning the gap. This CDR3 contains 16 residues. Germline V gene data show CDR1 as KGHSH and CDR2 as LQKENI. The CDR3 region has the DNA TGTGCCAGCTCACCACCCGGCAGGGCCCTCTCCTACGAGCAGTACTTC. It is translated as CASSPPGRALSYEQYF.

The rearrangement joins TRBV29-1 to TRBJ2-2; 8 nucleotides agree with TRBD2. V shed 7 bases, J shed 7 bases, and the junction held 8 bases outside the gene matches. The CDR3 consists of 13 residues. Looked up from germline, CDR1 is SQVTM and CDR2 is ANQGSEA. CDR3 loop: CSARTGGNGELFF. CDR3 coding DNA: TGCAGCGCTCGGACGGGGGGGAACGGGGAGCTGTTTTTT.

This chain links TRBV19 with TRBJ2-1; possible D gene TRBD1, 5 bases. Trimming left V 2 bases short and J 3 bases short, with 5 bases between. There are 13 residues in the CDR3. Per germline, CDR1 LNHDA and CDR2 SQIVND (reference sequence). The CDR3 loop reads CASSIQGYNEQFF. CDR3 DNA: TGTGCCAGTAGTATACAGGGCTACAATGAGCAGTTCTTC.

This clone was seen only once. The chain combines TRBV11-2 with TRBJ1-3; D not resolved. In germline, CDR1 is SGHAT, CDR2 FQNNGV. Trimming removed 0 bases at V and 3 bases at J, with 9 bases between. There are 15 residues in the CDR3. CDR3 residues: CASSLEPSHGNTIYF. The CDR3 DNA reads TGTGCCAGCAGCTTAGAACCCTCACATGGAAACACCATATATTTT. Combining the CDR3 with reference TRBV11-2 and TRBJ1-3 gives the whole variable domain EAGVAQSPRYKIIEKRQSVAFWCNPISGHATLYWYQQILGQGPKLLIQFQNNGVVDDSQLPKDRFSAERLKGVDSTLKIQPAKLEDSAVYLCASSLEPSHGNTIYFGEGSWLTVV.

The chain couples TRBV7-2 to TRBJ2-7; D is unclear. V was cut by 1 base and J by 4 bases, with 11 bases left in between. The germline V gene encodes CDR1 SGHTA and CDR2 FQGNSA. This CDR3 has 14 residues. The chain's CDR3 is CASSLDSNRYEQYF. DNA for the CDR3: TGTGCCAGCAGCTTAGATTCTAACAGATACGAGCAGTACTTC.

The gene calls are TRBV5-1 and TRBJ2-7; 9 bases agree with TRBD1. J lost 9 bases, V lost 2 bases, and 18 bases had no gene match. Germline CDR1 is SGHRS and CDR2 is YFSETQ. The CDR3 has 17 residues. For the CDR3, the DNA is TGCGCCAGCAGCTTAAGTATCCCGGGACAGGGAAACGTTTGGCAGTACTTC. It specifies CASSLSIPGQGNVWQYF.

The chain joins TRBV5-6 to TRBJ2-5; TRBD2 is a possible D gene (5 bases). V was shortened by 0 bases and J by 4 bases, with 13 bases between the two germline ends. There are 15 residues in the CDR3. Germline loops: CDR1 SGHDT, CDR2 YYEEEE. Here the CDR3 reads CASSLERWGVETQYF. CDR3 coding DNA: TGTGCCAGCAGCTTGGAACGTTGGGGAGTAGAGACCCAGTACTTC.